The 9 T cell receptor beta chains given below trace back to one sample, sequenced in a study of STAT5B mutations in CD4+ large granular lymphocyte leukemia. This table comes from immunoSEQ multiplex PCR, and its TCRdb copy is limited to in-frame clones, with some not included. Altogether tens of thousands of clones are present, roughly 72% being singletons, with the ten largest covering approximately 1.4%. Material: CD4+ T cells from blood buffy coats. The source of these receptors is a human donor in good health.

The CDR3 DNA reads TGTGCCAGCAGTGGTTTCGGGCAATCGCCCTACGAGCAGTACGTC. Residues: CASSGFGQSPYEQYV. V is TRBV6-1 and J is TRBJ2-7, with D uncertain. The CDR3 is made up of 15 amino acids. Trimming took 4 bases from V and 2 from J, leaving 15 bases between them. From germline, CDR1 is MNHNS and CDR2 SASEGT.

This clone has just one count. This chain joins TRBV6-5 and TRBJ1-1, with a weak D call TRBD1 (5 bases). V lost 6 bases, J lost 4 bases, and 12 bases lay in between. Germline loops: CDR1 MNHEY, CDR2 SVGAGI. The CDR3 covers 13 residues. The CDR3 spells CASRQSGSTEAFF. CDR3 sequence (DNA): TGTGCCAGCAGGCAATCAGGGAGCACTGAAGCTTTCTTT.

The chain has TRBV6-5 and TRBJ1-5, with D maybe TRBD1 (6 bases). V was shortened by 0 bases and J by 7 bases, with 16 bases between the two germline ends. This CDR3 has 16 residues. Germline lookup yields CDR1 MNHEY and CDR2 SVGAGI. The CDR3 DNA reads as TGTGCCAGCAGTTACTCTATCCCAGCCCAGGGGCAGCCCCAGCATTTT. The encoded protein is CASSYSIPAQGQPQHF.

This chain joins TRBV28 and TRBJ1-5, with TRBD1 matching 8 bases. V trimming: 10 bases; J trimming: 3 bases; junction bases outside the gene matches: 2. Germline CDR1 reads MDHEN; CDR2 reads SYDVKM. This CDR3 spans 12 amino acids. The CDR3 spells CAIQGVNQPQHF. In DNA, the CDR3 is TGTGCCATACAGGGGGTCAATCAGCCCCAGCATTTT.

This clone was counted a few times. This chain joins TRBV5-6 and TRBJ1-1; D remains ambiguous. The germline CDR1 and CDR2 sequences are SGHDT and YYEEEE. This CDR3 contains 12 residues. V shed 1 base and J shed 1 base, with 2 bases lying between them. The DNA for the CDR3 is TGTGCCAGCAGCTTGTGGAACACTGAAGCTTTCTTT. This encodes CASSLWNTEAFF.

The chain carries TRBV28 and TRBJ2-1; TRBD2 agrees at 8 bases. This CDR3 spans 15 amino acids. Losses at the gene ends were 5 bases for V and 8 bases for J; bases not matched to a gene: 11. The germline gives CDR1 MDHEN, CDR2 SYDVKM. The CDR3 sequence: CASSRGGPPHHEQFF. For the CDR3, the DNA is TGTGCCAGCAGTCGCGGGGGGCCCCCTCACCATGAGCAGTTCTTC. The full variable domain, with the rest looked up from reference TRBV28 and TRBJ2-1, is DVKVTQSSRYLVKRTGEKVFLECVQDMDHENMFWYRQDPGLGLRLIYFSYDVKMKEKGDIPEGYSVSREKKERFSLILESASTNQTSMYLCASSRGGPPHHEQFFGPGTRLTVL.

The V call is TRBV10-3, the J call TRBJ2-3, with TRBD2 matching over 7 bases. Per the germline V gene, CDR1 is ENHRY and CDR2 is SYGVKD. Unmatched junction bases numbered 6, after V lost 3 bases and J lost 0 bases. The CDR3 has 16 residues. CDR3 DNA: TGTGCCATCAGTGATACAGCGGGGTCTAGCACAGATACGCAGTATTTT. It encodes CAISDTAGSSTDTQYF.

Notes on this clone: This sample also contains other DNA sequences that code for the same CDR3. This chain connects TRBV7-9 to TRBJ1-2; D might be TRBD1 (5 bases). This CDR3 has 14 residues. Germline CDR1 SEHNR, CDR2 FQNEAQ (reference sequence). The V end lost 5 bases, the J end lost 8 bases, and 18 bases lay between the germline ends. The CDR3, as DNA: TGTGCCAGCAGCCAAATCGCCAGGGAAGACGGCTACACCTTC. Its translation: CASSQIAREDGYTF.

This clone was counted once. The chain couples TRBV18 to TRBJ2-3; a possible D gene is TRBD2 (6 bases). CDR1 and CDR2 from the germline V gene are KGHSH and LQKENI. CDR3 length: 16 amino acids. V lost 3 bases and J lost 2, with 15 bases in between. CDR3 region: CASSPPTRGTTDTQYF. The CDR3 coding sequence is TGTGCCAGCTCACCCCCCACCCGGGGGACCACAGATACGCAGTATTTT.